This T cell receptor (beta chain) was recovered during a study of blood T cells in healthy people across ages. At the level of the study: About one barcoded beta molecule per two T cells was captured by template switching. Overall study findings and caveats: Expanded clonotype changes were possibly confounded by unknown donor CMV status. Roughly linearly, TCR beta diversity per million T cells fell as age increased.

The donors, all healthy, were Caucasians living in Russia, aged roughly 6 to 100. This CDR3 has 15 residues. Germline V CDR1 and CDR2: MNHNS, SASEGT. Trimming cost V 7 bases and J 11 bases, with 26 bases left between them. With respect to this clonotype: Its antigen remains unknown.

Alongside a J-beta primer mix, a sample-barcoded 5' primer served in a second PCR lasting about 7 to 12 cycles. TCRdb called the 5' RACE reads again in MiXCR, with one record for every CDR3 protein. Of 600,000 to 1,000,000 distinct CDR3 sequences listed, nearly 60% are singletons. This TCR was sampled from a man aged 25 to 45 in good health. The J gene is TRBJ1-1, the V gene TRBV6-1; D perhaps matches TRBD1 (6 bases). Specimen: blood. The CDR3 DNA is TGTGCCAGCATAATATCTCGGGGGACACTTGGATTGGCTTTCTTT. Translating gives CASIISRGTLGLAFF.